These 22 T cell receptor beta chains share one sample of origin, sequenced in a study of cytomegalovirus exposure and HLA in healthy donors. In the PCR, 60 Vbeta and 13 Jbeta primers were used. Clones were read by immunoSEQ multiplex PCR, and TCRdb kept only the in-frame ones, dropping some. Here the sample spans some 180,000 clones, approximately 90% being singletons. Sequencing was carried out using PBMCs. These receptors all come from a boy between 2 and 10 years old in good health and CMV-seronegative.

The CDR3 sequence: CASSYKINYGYTF. The CDR3 coding sequence is TGTGCCAGCAGCTACAAGATCAACTATGGCTACACCTTC. This chain joins TRBV7-2 and TRBJ1-2; D gene unclear. Trimming stripped 4 bases from V and 2 bases from J, with 8 bases between. The CDR3 is 13 residues long. The germline CDR1 and CDR2 sequences are SGHTA and FQGNSA.

The chain employs TRBV5-6 and TRBJ2-5; maybe TRBD2 (6 bases). Germline CDR1 is SGHDT and CDR2 is YYEEEE. CDR3 length equals 16 residues. V lost 5 bases, J lost 3 bases, and 20 bases lay in between. The CDR3 here is CASRKPGASAEETQYF. The CDR3, as DNA: TGTGCCAGCAGGAAACCTGGGGCTAGCGCCGAAGAGACCCAGTACTTC.

The rearrangement joins TRBV9 to TRBJ1-3, with 8 bases fitting TRBD1. Trimming at V came to 2 bases and at J to 0 bases, leaving 7 bases not matched to a gene. The germline CDR1 and CDR2 sequences are SGDLS and YYNGEE. This CDR3 is built from 17 residues. The CDR3 DNA sequence: TGTGCCAGCAGCGTCGAAACAGGGGGACACTCTGGAAACACCATATATTTT. This encodes CASSVETGGHSGNTIYF.

The count of this clone is one. The rearrangement uses TRBV5-1 and TRBJ1-1, with a tentative D call TRBD1 (5 bases). Germline CDR1 reads SGHRS; CDR2 reads YFSETQ. V was shortened by 2 bases and J by 5 bases, with 10 bases between the two germline ends. The CDR3 sequence is 13 residues long. CDR3: CASSFGGDTEAFF. The DNA of the CDR3 is TGCGCCAGCAGCTTCGGGGGAGATACTGAAGCTTTCTTT.

The chain couples TRBV9 to TRBJ2-1, with D perhaps TRBD1 (6 bases). CDR1 and CDR2 from the germline V gene are SGDLS and YYNGEE. The CDR3 has 16 amino acids. V gave up 0 bases and J gave up 1 base, with 11 bases separating them. This CDR3 is CASSVDGTLSYNEQFF. CDR3 sequence (DNA): TGTGCCAGCAGCGTAGACGGGACACTATCCTACAATGAGCAGTTCTTC.

This chain joins TRBV7-9 and TRBJ2-2; the match to TRBD1 covers 7 bases. The ends lost 5 bases at V and 0 bases at J; junction bases unmatched: 3. The CDR3 is made up of 15 amino acids. Germline CDR1 is SEHNR and CDR2 is FQNEAQ (reference sequence). CDR3 in amino acids: CASSPGTANTGELFF. The CDR3, as DNA: TGTGCCAGCAGCCCAGGGACAGCGAACACCGGGGAGCTGTTTTTT. The complete variable domain, with remaining parts taken from reference TRBV7-9 and TRBJ2-2, reads DTGVSQNPRHKITKRGQNVTFRCDPISEHNRLYWYRQTLGQGPEFLTYFQNEAQLEKSRLLSDRFSAERPKGSFSTLEIQRTEQGDSAMYLCASSPGTANTGELFFGEGSRLTVL.

V and J are TRBV18 and TRBJ2-5; a weak D match, TRBD1 (6 bases). V was pared by 5 bases and J by 2 bases, with 15 bases between. This CDR3 has 15 amino acids. CDR1 is KGHSH and CDR2 is LQKENI in the germline V gene. The CDR3: CASSNVRGQQETQYF. In nucleotides, the CDR3 is TGTGCCAGCTCAAATGTTCGAGGACAGCAAGAGACCCAGTACTTC. Supplemented by reference TRBV18 and TRBJ2-5, the full variable domain reads NAGVMQNPRHLVRRRGQEARLRCSPMKGHSHVYWYRQLPEEGLKFMVYLQKENIIDESGMPKERFSAEFPKEGPSILRIQQVVRGDSAAYFCASSNVRGQQETQYFGPGTRLLVL.

The chain uses TRBV5-1 and TRBJ2-5, with 11 bases lining up with TRBD1. The CDR3 extends over 15 amino acids. The V gene's germline CDR1 is SGHRS and CDR2 YFSETQ. The trim removed 4 bases at V and 3 bases at J, leaving 5 bases unmatched. The CDR3 spells CASSTLGQGEETQYF. CDR3 coding DNA: TGCGCCAGCAGCACCTTGGGACAGGGGGAAGAGACCCAGTACTTC.

This chain links TRBV28 with TRBJ1-2; D gene uncertain. CDR3 size: 12 residues. CDR1 is MDHEN and CDR2 is SYDVKM in the germline V gene. The germline V and J ends were trimmed by 7 bases and 2 bases, with 8 bases remaining between them. The CDR3 DNA reads TGTGCCAGCAAGGACTGGAACTATGGCTACACCTTC. It yields the protein CASKDWNYGYTF.

The V gene is TRBV4-2, the J gene TRBJ2-7, with 9 bases lining up with TRBD2. The CDR3 consists of 17 residues. V lost 0 bases to trimming and J lost 0 bases; unmatched junction nucleotides: 6. Germline V gives CDR1 LGHNA, CDR2 YNFKEQ. CDR3 in amino acids: CASSQDPGTSPSYEQYF. The CDR3 DNA is TGTGCCAGCAGCCAAGATCCCGGGACTAGCCCCTCCTACGAGCAGTACTTC.

This clone was seen just once. The chain uses TRBV14 and TRBJ1-1; the D gene is possibly TRBD1 (6 bases). Germline V gene data show CDR1 as SGHDN and CDR2 as FVKESK. The V end was cut by 1 base, the J end by 3 bases, with 6 bases between. CDR3 length: 13 amino acids. The CDR3 coding sequence is TGTGCCAGCAGCCAAGGGACAGACACTGAAGCTTTCTTT. It is translated as CASSQGTDTEAFF.

The genes are TRBV18 and TRBJ2-1, with D possibly matching TRBD2 (5 bases). CDR1 is KGHSH, CDR2 LQKENI, per germline. The CDR3 consists of 13 residues. V lost 5 bases, J lost 13 bases, and 18 bases lay in between. In nucleotides, the CDR3 is TGTGCCAGCTCATGTCAAACCCGGGATCCTCAGTTCTTC. Its translation is CASSCQTRDPQFF.

The chain recombines TRBV2 with TRBJ1-1; a weak D match, TRBD1 (6 bases). The V gene's germline CDR1 is SNHLY and CDR2 FYNNEI. The CDR3 sequence is 13 residues long. The ends were cut back, 7 bases at V and 1 base at J, with 10 bases in the middle. The CDR3 DNA reads TGTGCCAGCATAAGGACAGAGAACACTGAAGCTTTCTTT. Its translation is CASIRTENTEAFF. Combining the CDR3 with reference TRBV2 and TRBJ1-1 gives the whole variable domain EPEVTQTPSHQVTQMGQEVILRCVPISNHLYFYWYRQILGQKVEFLVSFYNNEISEKSEIFDDQFSVERPDGSNFTLKIRSTKLEDSAMYFCASIRTENTEAFFGQGTRLTVV.

The V gene is TRBV25-1, the J gene TRBJ1-2; TRBD1 aligns across 7 bases. Germline V gene data show CDR1 as MGHDK and CDR2 as SYGVNS. The CDR3 is 12 amino acids. J gave up 8 bases and V 6 bases, and 6 bases lay outside the gene matches. CDR3 sequence reads: CASRRDRDGYTF. The CDR3 nucleotides are TGTGCCAGCAGACGGGACAGAGACGGCTACACCTTC.

This clone was seen a handful of times. V and J are TRBV6-1 and TRBJ1-5; no clear D gene. The germline V gene has CDR1 MNHNS and CDR2 SASEGT. Trimming removed 0 bases from V and 9 bases from J, with 9 bases in between. The CDR3 spans 13 residues. This CDR3 is CASSEASAGPQHF. In nucleotides, the CDR3 is TGTGCCAGCAGTGAAGCTTCCGCCGGGCCCCAGCATTTT.

This clone appeared a single time. V is TRBV9 and J is TRBJ2-1, with 7 bases aligning to TRBD2. The CDR3 has 17 amino acids. In germline, CDR1 is SGDLS, CDR2 YYNGEE. The J segment lost 4 bases and the V segment lost 0 bases, leaving 10 bases of the junction unmatched. DNA of the CDR3: TGTGCCAGCAGCGTAGAGGGTGCGGGGGATCCTTACAATGAGCAGTTCTTC. Translating gives CASSVEGAGDPYNEQFF.

This clone was counted a few times. The rearrangement links TRBV11-2 to TRBJ2-7, with a possible D match to TRBD1 (5 bases). Trimming removed 2 bases from V and 5 bases from J, with 10 bases in between. This CDR3 region has 13 residues. CDR1 is SGHAT, CDR2 FQNNGV, per germline. CDR3 nucleotide sequence: TGTGCCAGCAGCTTAAGTCCAGGGAACGAGCAGTACTTC. Encoded protein: CASSLSPGNEQYF.

CDR3 nucleotides: TGTGCCAGTAGGTCTAGCGGGAGGGCCCCGTACCAAGAGACCCAGTACTTC. Amino acid sequence: CASRSSGRAPYQETQYF. The J gene is TRBJ2-5, the V gene TRBV19; TRBD2 matches at 12 bases. This CDR3 has 17 residues. Trimming took 6 bases from V and 0 from J; bases not matched to a gene: 8. The germline V gene has CDR1 LNHDA and CDR2 SQIVND (reference sequence).

V is TRBV11-2 and J is TRBJ2-7; 9 bases agree with TRBD1. CDR3 length equals 13 residues. The germline CDR1 and CDR2 sequences are SGHAT and FQNNGV. The V gene end was trimmed by 5 bases and the J gene end by 5 bases; junction bases not matched to a gene: 4. DNA of the CDR3: TGTGCCAGCAGCCGGGACAGGGTCCACGAGCAGTACTTC. The encoded protein is CASSRDRVHEQYF.

The V gene is TRBV7-2, the J gene TRBJ2-1, with TRBD2 matching over 7 bases. From germline, CDR1 is SGHTA and CDR2 FQGNSA. This CDR3 is 17 amino acids long. The J segment lost 10 bases and the V segment lost 2 bases, leaving 17 bases of the junction unmatched. CDR3 in DNA: TGTGCCAGCAGCTTACTGGGGCCCCTCTCGGGGCGGGGGGAGCAGTTCTTC. As protein: CASSLLGPLSGRGEQFF.

The chain joins TRBV6-5 to TRBJ1-5; 10 positions agree with TRBD1. V was pared by 7 bases and J by 6 bases, with 9 bases of the junction left unmatched. The CDR3 has 15 residues. CDR1 MNHEY and CDR2 SVGAGI come from the germline V gene. The CDR3, as DNA: TGTGCCAGCAACCTCCGGGACAGGGGATCTCAGCCCCAGCATTTT. Protein: CASNLRDRGSQPQHF.

Concerning this clone: In the same sample, other DNA sequences code for this CDR3. The rearrangement links TRBV5-8 to TRBJ2-3, with D unclear. V shed 4 bases and J shed 3 bases, with 9 bases lying between them. The CDR3 is made up of 13 amino acids. Germline V gives CDR1 SGHTS, CDR2 YDEGEE. The CDR3 nucleotides are TGTGCCAGCAGCCCCAGTGGTACAGATACGCAGTATTTT. Translation: CASSPSGTDTQYF.